One TCR beta chain is described in this entry. This specimen belongs to a study of sequential checkpoint blockade in melanoma. Study information: First-line arms were nivolumab then ipilimumab, or the reverse, randomized 1:1. Both treatment sequences were followed by maintenance nivolumab.

The table came from immunoSEQ multiplex PCR; TCRdb's copy has only in-frame clones and leaves some out. The table lists some 17,000 clones, around 70% of them singletons. Germline V lookup: CDR1 SNHLY, CDR2 FYNNEI. The CDR3 runs 15 residues. The V gene lost 8 bases and the J gene lost 4 bases, with 18 bases spanning the gap. Treatment specified: randomized to nivolumab then ipilimumab (arm A) or the reverse (arm B). DNA-damaging chemotherapy had not been given to any patient beforehand. PBMC sorting kept live CD3+CD8+ cells without CD19 or CD56. This TCR was recovered from a human donor with melanoma. The chain couples TRBV2 to TRBJ2-1; a possible D gene is TRBD1 (6 bases). The input for sequencing was CD8+ T cells sorted from blood (inferred from file names), taken from a patient given nivolumab and ipilimumab in sequence. The CDR3 loop reads CASGNGAGEYNEQFF. CDR3 bases: TGTGCCAGCGGTAATGGGGCAGGGGAGTACAATGAGCAGTTCTTC.